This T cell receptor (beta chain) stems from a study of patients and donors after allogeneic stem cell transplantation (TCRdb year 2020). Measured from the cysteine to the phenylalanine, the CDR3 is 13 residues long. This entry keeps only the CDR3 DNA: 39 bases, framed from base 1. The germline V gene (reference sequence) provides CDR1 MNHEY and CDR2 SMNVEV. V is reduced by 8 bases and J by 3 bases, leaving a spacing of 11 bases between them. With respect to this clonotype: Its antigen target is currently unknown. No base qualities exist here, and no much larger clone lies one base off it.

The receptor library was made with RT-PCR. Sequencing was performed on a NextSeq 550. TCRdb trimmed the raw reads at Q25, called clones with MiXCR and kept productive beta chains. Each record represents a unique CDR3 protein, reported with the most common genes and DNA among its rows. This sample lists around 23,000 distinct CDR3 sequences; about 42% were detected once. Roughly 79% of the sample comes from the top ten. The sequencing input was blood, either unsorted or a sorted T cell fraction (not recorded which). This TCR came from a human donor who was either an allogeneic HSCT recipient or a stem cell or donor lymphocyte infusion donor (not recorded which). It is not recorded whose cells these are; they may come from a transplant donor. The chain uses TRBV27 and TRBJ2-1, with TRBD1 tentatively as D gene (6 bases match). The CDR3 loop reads CASGPTGYNEQFF. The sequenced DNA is TGTGCCAGCGGACCGACAGGCTACAATGAGCAGTTCTTC.